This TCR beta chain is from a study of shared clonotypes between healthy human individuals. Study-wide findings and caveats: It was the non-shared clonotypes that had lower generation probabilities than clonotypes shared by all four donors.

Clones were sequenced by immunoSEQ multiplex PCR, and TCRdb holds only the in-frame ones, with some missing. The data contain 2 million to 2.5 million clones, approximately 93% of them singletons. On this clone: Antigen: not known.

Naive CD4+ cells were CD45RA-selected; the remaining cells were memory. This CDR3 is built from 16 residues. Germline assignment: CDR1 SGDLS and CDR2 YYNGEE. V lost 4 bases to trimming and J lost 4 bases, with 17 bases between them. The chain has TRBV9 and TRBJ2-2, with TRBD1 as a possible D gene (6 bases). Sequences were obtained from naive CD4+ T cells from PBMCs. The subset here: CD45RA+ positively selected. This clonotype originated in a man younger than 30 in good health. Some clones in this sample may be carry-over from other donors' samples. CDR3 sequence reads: CASSPQQGFSTGELFF. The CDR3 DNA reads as TGTGCCAGCAGCCCTCAACAGGGATTTAGCACCGGGGAGCTGTTTTTT.